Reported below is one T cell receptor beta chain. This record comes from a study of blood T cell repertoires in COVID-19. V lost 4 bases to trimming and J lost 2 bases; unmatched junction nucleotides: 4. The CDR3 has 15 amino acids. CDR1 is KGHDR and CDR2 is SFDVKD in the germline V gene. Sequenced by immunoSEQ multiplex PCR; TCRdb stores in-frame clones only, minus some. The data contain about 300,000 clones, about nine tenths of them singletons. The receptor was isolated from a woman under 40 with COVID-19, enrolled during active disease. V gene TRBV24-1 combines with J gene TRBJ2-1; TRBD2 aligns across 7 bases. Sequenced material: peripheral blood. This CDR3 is CATSDSREAYNEQFF. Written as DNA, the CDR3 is TGTGCCACCAGTGACTCCCGGGAGGCCTACAATGAGCAGTTCTTC.